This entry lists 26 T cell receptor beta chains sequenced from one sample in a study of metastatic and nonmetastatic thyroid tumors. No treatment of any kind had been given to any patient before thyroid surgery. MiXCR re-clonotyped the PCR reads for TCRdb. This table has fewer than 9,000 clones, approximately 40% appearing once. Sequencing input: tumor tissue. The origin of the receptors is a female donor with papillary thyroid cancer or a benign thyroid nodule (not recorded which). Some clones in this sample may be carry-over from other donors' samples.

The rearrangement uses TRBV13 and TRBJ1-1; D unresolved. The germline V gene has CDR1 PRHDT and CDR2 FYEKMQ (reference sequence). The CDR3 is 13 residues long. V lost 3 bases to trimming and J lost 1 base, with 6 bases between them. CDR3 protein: CASSFRGNTEAFF. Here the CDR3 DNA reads TGTGCCAGCAGCTTCCGGGGGAACACTGAAGCTTTCTTT.

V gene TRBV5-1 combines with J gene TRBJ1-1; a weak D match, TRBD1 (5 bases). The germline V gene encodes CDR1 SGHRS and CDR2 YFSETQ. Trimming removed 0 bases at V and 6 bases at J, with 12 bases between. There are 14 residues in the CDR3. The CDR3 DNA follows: TGCGCCAGCAGCTTGGGCGGGGGAGAGTCTGAAGCTTTCTTT. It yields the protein CASSLGGGESEAFF.

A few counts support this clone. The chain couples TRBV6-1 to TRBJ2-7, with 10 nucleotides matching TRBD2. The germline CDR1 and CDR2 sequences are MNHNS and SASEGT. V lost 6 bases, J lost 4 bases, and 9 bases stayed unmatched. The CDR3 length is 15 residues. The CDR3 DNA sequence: TGTGCCAGCAGACAACCTAGCGGGAGTAGGTACGAGCAGTACTTC. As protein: CASRQPSGSRYEQYF.

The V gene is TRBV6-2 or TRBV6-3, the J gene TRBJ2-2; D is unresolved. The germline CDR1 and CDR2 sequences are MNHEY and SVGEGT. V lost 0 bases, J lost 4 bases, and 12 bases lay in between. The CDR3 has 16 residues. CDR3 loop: CASSYSTEESTGELFF. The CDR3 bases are TGTGCCAGCAGTTACTCGACTGAGGAGAGCACCGGGGAGCTGTTTTTT.

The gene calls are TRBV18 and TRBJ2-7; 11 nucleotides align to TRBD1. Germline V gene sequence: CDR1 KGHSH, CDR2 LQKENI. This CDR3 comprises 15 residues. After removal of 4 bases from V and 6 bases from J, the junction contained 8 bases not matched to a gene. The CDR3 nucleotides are TGTGCCAGCTCACTCGGGACAGGGGGACAGGGCGAGCAGTACTTC. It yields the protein CASSLGTGGQGEQYF. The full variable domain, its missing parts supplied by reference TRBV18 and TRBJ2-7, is NAGVMQNPRHLVRRRGQEARLRCSPMKGHSHVYWYRQLPEEGLKFMVYLQKENIIDESGMPKERFSAEFPKEGPSILRIQQVVRGDSAAYFCASSLGTGGQGEQYFGPGTRLTVT.

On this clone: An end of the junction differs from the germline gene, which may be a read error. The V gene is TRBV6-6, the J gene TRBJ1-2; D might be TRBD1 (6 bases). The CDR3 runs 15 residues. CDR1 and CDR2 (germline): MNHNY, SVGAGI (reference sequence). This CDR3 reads CAISYEARGVDGYTF. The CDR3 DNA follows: TGTGCCATCAGTTACGAGGCGAGGGGGGTGGATGGCTACACCTTC.

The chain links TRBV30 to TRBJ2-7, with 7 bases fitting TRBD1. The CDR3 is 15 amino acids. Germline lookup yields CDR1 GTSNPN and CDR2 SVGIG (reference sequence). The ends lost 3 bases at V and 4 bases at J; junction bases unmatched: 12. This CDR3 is CAWRDFWTGRYEQYF. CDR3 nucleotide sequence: TGTGCCTGGAGGGACTTCTGGACAGGAAGGTACGAGCAGTACTTC. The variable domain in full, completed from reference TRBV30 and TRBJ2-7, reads SQTIHQWPATLVQPVGSPLSLECTVEGTSNPNLYWYRQAAGRGLQLLFYSVGIGQISSEVPQNLSASRPQDRQFILSSKKLLLSDSGFYLCAWRDFWTGRYEQYFGPGTRLTVT.

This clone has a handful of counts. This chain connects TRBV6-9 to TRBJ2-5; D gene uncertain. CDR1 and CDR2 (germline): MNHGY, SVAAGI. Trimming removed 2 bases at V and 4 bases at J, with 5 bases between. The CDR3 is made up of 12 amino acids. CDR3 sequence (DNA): TGTGCCAGCAGTTATACTCTAGAGACCCAGTACTTC. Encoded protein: CASSYTLETQYF.

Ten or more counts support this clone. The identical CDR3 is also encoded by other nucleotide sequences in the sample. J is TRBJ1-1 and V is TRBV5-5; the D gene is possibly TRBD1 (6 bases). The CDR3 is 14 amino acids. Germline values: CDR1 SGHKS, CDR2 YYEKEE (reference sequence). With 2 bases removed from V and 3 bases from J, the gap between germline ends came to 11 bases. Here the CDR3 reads CASSLQGADTEAFF. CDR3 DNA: TGTGCCAGCAGCTTACAGGGAGCTGACACTGAAGCTTTCTTT.

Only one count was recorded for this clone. The CDR3 DNA sequence: TGTGCCAGCAGCTTAGAACAGTATAATTCACCCCTCCACTTT. This translates into CASSLEQYNSPLHF. The V gene is TRBV7-9, the J gene TRBJ1-6; D unresolved. Trimming cost V 1 base and J 4 bases, with 5 bases left between them. Per germline, CDR1 SEHNR and CDR2 FQNEAQ (reference sequence). The CDR3 contains 14 residues.

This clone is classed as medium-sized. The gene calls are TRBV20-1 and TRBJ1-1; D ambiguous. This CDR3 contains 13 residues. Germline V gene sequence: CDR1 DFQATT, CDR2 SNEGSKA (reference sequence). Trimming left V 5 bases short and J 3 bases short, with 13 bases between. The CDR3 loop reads CSASDGWDTEAFF. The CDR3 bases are TGCAGTGCTTCGGACGGCTGGGACACTGAAGCTTTCTTT.

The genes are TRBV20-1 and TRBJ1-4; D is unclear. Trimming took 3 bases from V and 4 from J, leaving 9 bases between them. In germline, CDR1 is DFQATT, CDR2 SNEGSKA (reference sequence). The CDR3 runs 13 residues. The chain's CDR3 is CSASSGLNEKLFF. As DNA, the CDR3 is TGCAGTGCTAGTTCAGGACTTAATGAAAAACTGTTTTTT.

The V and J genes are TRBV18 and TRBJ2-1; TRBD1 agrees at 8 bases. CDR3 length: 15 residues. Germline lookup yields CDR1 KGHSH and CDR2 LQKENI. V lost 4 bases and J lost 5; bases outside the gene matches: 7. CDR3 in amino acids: CASSLGTGGNNEQFF. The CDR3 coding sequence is TGTGCCAGCTCACTCGGGACAGGCGGCAACAATGAGCAGTTCTTC.

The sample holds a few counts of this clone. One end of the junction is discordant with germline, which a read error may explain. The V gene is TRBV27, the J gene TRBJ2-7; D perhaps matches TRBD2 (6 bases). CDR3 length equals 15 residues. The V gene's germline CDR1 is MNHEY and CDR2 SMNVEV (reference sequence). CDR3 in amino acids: CANRPGLNSFYDQYF. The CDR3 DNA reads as TGTGCCAACAGGCCGGGACTCAACTCGTTCTACGATCAGTACTTC.

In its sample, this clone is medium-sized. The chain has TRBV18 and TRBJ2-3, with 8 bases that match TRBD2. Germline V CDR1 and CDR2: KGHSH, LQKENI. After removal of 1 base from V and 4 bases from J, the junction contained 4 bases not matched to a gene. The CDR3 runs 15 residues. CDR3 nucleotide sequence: TGTGCCAGCTCACCACTAGCGGGATTAGCAGATACGCAGTATTTT. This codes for CASSPLAGLADTQYF.

CDR3 region: CASSSTGAKNTEAFF. The CDR3 DNA is TGTGCCAGCAGTTCGACAGGGGCAAAGAACACTGAAGCTTTCTTT. This chain links TRBV11-3 with TRBJ1-1; 8 bases fit TRBD1. The J segment lost 1 base and the V segment lost 6 bases, leaving 7 bases of the junction unmatched. This CDR3 comprises 15 residues. The germline V gene encodes CDR1 SGHNT and CDR2 YENEEA.

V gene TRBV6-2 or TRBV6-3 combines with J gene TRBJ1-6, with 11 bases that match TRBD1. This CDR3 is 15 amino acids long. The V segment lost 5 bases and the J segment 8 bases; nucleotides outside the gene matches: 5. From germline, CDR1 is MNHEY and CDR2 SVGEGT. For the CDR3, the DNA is TGTGCCAGCAGTCGACCGGGACAGGGGGATTCACCCCTCCACTTT. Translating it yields CASSRPGQGDSPLHF.

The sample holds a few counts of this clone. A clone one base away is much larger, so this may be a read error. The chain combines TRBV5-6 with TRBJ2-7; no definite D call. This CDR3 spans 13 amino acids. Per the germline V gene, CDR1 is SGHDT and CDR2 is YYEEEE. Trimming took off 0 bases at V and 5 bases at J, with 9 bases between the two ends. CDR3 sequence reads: CASSLGDSHEQYF. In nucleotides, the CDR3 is TGTGCCAGCAGCTTGGGGGATTCCCACGAGCAGTACTTC.

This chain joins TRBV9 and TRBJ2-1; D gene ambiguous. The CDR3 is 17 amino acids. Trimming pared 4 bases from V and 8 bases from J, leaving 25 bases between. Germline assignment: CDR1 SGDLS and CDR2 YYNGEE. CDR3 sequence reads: CASSFRSGSSSWDEQFF. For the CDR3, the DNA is TGTGCCAGCAGCTTCCGCTCCGGGTCCAGCTCGTGGGATGAGCAGTTCTTC. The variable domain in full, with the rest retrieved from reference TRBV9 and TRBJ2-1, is DSGVTQTPKHLITATGQRVTLRCSPRSGDLSVYWYQQSLDQGLQFLIQYYNGEERAKGNILERFSAQQFPDLHSELNLSSLELGDSALYFCASSFRSGSSSWDEQFFGPGTRLTVL.

The CDR3 protein is CASSFGTTGELFF. The CDR3 region has the DNA TGCGCCAGCAGCTTTGGGACCACCGGGGAGCTGTTTTTT. The chain couples TRBV5-1 to TRBJ2-2; TRBD1 or TRBD2 may be the D gene (5 bases each). V lost 2 bases and J lost 4, with 6 bases in between. CDR1 and CDR2 (germline): SGHRS, YFSETQ. The CDR3 spans 13 residues.

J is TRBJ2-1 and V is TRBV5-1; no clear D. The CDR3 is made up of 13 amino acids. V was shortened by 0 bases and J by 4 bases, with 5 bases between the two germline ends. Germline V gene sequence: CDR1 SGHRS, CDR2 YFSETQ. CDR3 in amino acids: CASSLGWYNEQFF. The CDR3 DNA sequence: TGCGCCAGCAGCTTGGGTTGGTACAATGAGCAGTTCTTC.

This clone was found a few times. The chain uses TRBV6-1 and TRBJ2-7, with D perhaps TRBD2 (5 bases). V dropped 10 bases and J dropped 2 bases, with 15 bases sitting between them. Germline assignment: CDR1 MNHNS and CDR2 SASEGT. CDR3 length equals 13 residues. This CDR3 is CAIGRGIAYEQYF. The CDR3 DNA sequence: TGTGCCATCGGAAGAGGGATTGCCTACGAGCAGTACTTC.

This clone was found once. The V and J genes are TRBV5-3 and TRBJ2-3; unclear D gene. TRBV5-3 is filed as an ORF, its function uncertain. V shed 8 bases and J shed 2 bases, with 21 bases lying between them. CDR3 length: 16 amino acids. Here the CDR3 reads CASILGRGFSTDTQYF. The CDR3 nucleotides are TGTGCCAGTATCTTGGGCCGAGGATTCTCCACAGATACGCAGTATTTT.

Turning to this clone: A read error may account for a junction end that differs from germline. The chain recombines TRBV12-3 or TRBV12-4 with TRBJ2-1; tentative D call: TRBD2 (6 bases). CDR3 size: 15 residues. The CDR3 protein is CASSLCGTLRNEQLF. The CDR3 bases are TGTGCCAGCAGTTTATGTGGGACTCTCAGGAATGAGCAGCTCTTC.

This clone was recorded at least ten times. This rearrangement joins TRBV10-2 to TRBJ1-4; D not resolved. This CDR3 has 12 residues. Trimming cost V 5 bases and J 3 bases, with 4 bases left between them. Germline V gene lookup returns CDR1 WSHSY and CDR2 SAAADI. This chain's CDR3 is CASSPPNEKLFF. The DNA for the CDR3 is TGCGCCAGCAGTCCGCCTAATGAAAAACTGTTTTTT.

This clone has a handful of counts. In DNA, the CDR3 is TGTGCCAGCAGCAAAACTGCGGGACAGGGTTCGGCTACGCAGTATTTT. Amino acid sequence: CASSKTAGQGSATQYF. The chain couples TRBV12-3 or TRBV12-4 to TRBJ2-3, with 9 bases identical to TRBD1. The CDR3 is 16 amino acids. V was pared by 6 bases and J by 8 bases, with 15 bases of the junction left unmatched.